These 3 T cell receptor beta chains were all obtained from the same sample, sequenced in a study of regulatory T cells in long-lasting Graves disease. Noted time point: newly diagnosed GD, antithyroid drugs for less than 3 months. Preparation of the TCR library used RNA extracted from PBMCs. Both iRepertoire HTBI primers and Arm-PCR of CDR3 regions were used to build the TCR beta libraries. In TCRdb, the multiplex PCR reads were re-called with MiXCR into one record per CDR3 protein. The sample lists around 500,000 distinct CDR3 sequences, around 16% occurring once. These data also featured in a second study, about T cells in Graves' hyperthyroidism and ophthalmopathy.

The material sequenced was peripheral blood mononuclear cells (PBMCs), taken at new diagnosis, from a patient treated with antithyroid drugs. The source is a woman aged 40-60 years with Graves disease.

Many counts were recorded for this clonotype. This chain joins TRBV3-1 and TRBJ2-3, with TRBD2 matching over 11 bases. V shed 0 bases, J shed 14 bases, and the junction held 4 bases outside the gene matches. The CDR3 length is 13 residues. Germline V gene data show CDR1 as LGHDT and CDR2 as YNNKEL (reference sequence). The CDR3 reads CASSQDSGGAPYF. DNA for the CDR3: TGTGCCAGCAGCCAAGATAGCGGGGGGGCTCCGTATTTT.

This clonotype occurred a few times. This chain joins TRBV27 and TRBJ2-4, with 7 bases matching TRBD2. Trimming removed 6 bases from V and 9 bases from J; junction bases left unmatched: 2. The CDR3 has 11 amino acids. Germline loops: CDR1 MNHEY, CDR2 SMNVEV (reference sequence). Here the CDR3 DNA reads TGTGCCAGCAGGACGGGGGGCATTCAGTACTTC. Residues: CASRTGGIQYF.

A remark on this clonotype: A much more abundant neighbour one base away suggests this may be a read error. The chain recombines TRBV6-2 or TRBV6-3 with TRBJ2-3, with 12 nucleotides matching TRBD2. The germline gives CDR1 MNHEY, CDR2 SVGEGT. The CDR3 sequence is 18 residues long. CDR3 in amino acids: CAGSYSSTSGGRTDTQYF. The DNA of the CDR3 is TGTGCCGGCAGTTACTCGAGTACTAGCGGGGGGCGCACAGATACGCAGTATTTT.